The 8 T cell receptor beta chains below come from one sample, sequenced in a study of technical replicates of blood from four donors. Measured with immunoSEQ multiplex PCR; TCRdb has only the in-frame clones, and not every one. The sample lists over 50,000 clones, roughly 92% occurring once. Sequencing was done on a sample of T cells isolated from PBMCs. All receptors derive from a human donor in good health.

The chain combines TRBV5-6 with TRBJ1-3; D not certain. The CDR3 is 16 amino acids. Trimming pared 0 bases from V and 2 bases from J, leaving 12 bases between. Germline CDR1 is SGHDT and CDR2 is YYEEEE. DNA of the CDR3: TGTGCCAGCAGCTTGGTAGTGGGCGAGACTGGAAACACCATATATTTT. This gives the protein CASSLVVGETGNTIYF.

The chain couples TRBV10-1 to TRBJ2-1; 13 bases line up with TRBD2. Losses at the gene ends were 4 bases for V and 6 bases for J; bases not matched to a gene: 3. The germline V gene encodes CDR1 WNHNN and CDR2 SYGVQD (reference sequence). CDR3 size: 15 residues. In nucleotides, the CDR3 is TGCGCCAGCAGTGTTACTAGCGGGAGGGCCAATGAGCAGTTCTTC. It is translated as CASSVTSGRANEQFF.

This chain uses TRBV28 with TRBJ2-3; 13 bases match TRBD2. V trimming: 7 bases; J trimming: 6 bases; junction bases outside the gene matches: 28. Germline V lookup: CDR1 MDHEN, CDR2 SYDVKM. This CDR3 is built from 22 residues. DNA for the CDR3: TGTGCCAGCACCCAAGGACTAGCGGGAGCTAGGGCAGGCACTAGCCTCTTTGATACGCAGTATTTT. It encodes CASTQGLAGARAGTSLFDTQYF. Variable domain in full (rest from reference TRBV28 and TRBJ2-3): DVKVTQSSRYLVKRTGEKVFLECVQDMDHENMFWYRQDPGLGLRLIYFSYDVKMKEKGDIPEGYSVSREKKERFSLILESASTNQTSMYLCASTQGLAGARAGTSLFDTQYFGPGTRLTVL.

This chain joins TRBV7-9 and TRBJ1-1; no firm D call. The CDR3 length is 14 residues. Trimming left V 1 base short and J 3 bases short, with 9 bases between. CDR1 is SEHNR and CDR2 is FQNEAQ in the germline V gene (reference sequence). CDR3 nucleotide sequence: TGTGCCAGCAGCTTAGACCCCAGGCACACTGAAGCTTTCTTT. Its translation: CASSLDPRHTEAFF.

This chain links TRBV5-1 with TRBJ1-1; 8 positions agree with TRBD1. The germline V gene has CDR1 SGHRS and CDR2 YFSETQ. The ends lost 5 bases at V and 4 bases at J; junction bases unmatched: 4. This CDR3 is 13 amino acids long. CDR3 sequence: CASRPTGGTEAFF. In DNA, the CDR3 is TGCGCCAGCAGACCCACAGGGGGCACTGAAGCTTTCTTT. The whole variable domain, remainder taken from reference TRBV5-1 and TRBJ1-1, is KAGVTQTPRYLIKTRGQQVTLSCSPISGHRSVSWYQQTPGQGLQFLFEYFSETQRNKGNFPGRFSGRQFSNSRSEMNVSTLELGDSALYLCASRPTGGTEAFFGQGTRLTVV.

In this sample, this clone turned up once. V usage is TRBV13 and J usage is TRBJ2-1, with a tentative D call TRBD2 (6 bases). This CDR3 is 16 amino acids long. Trimming shortened V by 5 bases and J by 9 bases, and 23 bases separated the two germline ends. CDR1 and CDR2 (germline): PRHDT, FYEKMQ (reference sequence). The CDR3 DNA is TGTGCCAGCAGCGGGACCCCGCGGGACTTAGTACTTGAGCAGTTCTTC. It specifies CASSGTPRDLVLEQFF.

V gene TRBV5-6 combines with J gene TRBJ1-1; the D is unclear. CDR3 length: 13 amino acids. The germline gives CDR1 SGHDT, CDR2 YYEEEE. Trimming stripped 0 bases from V and 4 bases from J, with 7 bases between. CDR3 region: CASSLESITEAFF. In DNA, the CDR3 is TGTGCCAGCAGCTTGGAGTCTATCACTGAAGCTTTCTTT.

The chain carries TRBV11-3 and TRBJ1-2, with D unclear. The CDR3 extends over 13 amino acids. Germline V gene sequence: CDR1 SGHNT, CDR2 YENEEA. Trimming pared 3 bases from V and 0 bases from J, leaving 5 bases between. The CDR3 coding sequence is TGTGCCAGCAGCTTCCGGTCTAACTATGGCTACACCTTC. As protein: CASSFRSNYGYTF.